The rows below give T cell receptor beta chains drawn from one sample of a study of Ad26.COV2.S vaccination and SARS-CoV-2 variants. Repertoires were generated with immunoSEQ multiplex PCR, while TCRdb's copy carries only in-frame clones and drops some. The sample includes hundreds of thousands of clones, 92% of them seen just once. Material: peripheral blood, obtained in a trial of Ad26.COV2.S vaccine versus placebo. The receptors were gathered from a person aged 18 to 59 who received the Ad26.COV2.S COVID-19 vaccine or a placebo. Each CDR3 is given with its conserved first and last residue. D genes are given only for firm matches. The listing skips clone size in some rows; elsewhere it reads once, few, many or a size class.

D gene | J gene | clone size | V gene | CDR3 DNA | CDR3 protein
TRBD1 | TRBJ2-5 | NA | TRBV5-4 | TGTGCCAGCAGCAAGGACCGGACAGGGCAAGAGACCCAGTACTTC | CASSKDRTGQETQYF
TRBD2 | TRBJ2-1 | NA | TRBV2 | TGTGCCAGCAGTGAGGGCCGGCTAGCGGGGGGGAACGGGTTCTTC | CASSEGRLAGGNGFF
NA | TRBJ1-4 | few | TRBV5-4 | TGTGCCAGCAGCTTGTCAGGTCGGAATGAAAAACTGTTTTTT | CASSLSGRNEKLFF
TRBD2 | TRBJ2-1 | once | TRBV3-1/TRBV3-2 | TGTGCCAGCAGCCAAGATTGGGCTAGCGGGGGCTACAATGAGCAGTTCTTC | CASSQDWASGGYNEQFF
NA | TRBJ1-6 | NA | TRBV23-1 | TGCGCCAGCAGACAGGGACTGTATAATTCACCCCTCCACTTT | CASRQGLYNSPLHF
NA | TRBJ1-2 | NA | TRBV19 | TGTGCCAGTAGTATAAAGGGGTTGGGATATGGCTACACCTTC | CASSIKGLGYGYTF
NA | TRBJ1-2 | NA | TRBV6-1 | TGTGCCAGCAGTGAATACACCACCGGACTCCCAACGGATGGCTACACCTTC | CASSEYTTGLPTDGYTF
NA | TRBJ1-5 | NA | TRBV7-2 | TGTGCCAGTGGAGTGGTCACTGGGGGAGGCCAGCATTTT | CASGVVTGGGQHF
NA | TRBJ1-2 | NA | TRBV29-1 | TGCAGCGTTGAAGATCGAACAGGCGATGGCTACACCTTC | CSVEDRTGDGYTF
NA | TRBJ1-2 | once | TRBV7-2 | TGTGCCAGCAGCCCCCTCGGTAACAACTATGGCTACACCTTC | CASSPLGNNYGYTF
NA | TRBJ2-3 | NA | TRBV5-1 | TGCGCCAGCAGCGGGTTCACAGATACGCAGTATTTT | CASSGFTDTQYF
TRBD2 | TRBJ2-7 | once | TRBV24-1 | TGTGCCACCAGTGATCCGCGCCTTGGACTAGCGGGCACCTACGAGCAGTACTTC | CATSDPRLGLAGTYEQYF